This entry concerns a single T cell receptor beta chain. It lacks a known antigen. The input lacks base qualities; no much larger clone sits a single base away. The data are from a study of T cells in localized non-small cell lung cancer (TCRdb year 2020). Concerning the study at large: The study examined T cell repertoires in 200 to 300 patients with early-stage NSCLC and compared tumors with uninvolved tumor-adjacent lungs. All 250 or so NSCLC patients in the cohort were treatment-naive and had localized lung tumors that were resected. NSCLC patients had a mean age of approximately 72 years, and approximately 140 were male and 85 to 110 female.

Uninvolved adjacent lung was taken at least 2 cm from the tumor margin and confirmed free of atypia by two independent pathologists. At diagnosis, peripheral blood, uninvolved tumor-adjacent lung and tumor were collected and stored as a combination of fresh-frozen and FFPE material. TCR beta CDR3 regions were sequenced from DNA using the immunoSEQ Assay. Processing in the source paper ran as follows. To compute T cell density, TCR beta template counts were normalized to usable DNA, which was estimated by amplifying housekeeping genes. The preseqR package was used to estimate richness by extrapolating to 400,000 templates for PBMC samples and to 120,000 templates for tissue samples. Clonality was taken to be one minus Pielou's evenness. Tissue-enriched TCRs were identified through differential abundance testing performed on productive amino-acid clonotypes, with a minimum total count of 5 and an alpha of 0.1. The Jaccard Index and the Morisita Overlap Index were used to measure how much the repertoires overlapped between compartments. GLIPH grouped TCR beta CDR3s together with public tetramer-defined viral CDR3s, and a viral motif had to include at least three viral sequences and show V-gene enrichment. Held by TCRdb, this immuneACCESS table contains in-frame sequences only and omits some clones. Under half of the omission traces to an unresolved V gene where checked; the cause of the rest is unknown. V, J and clone size are taken as reported in that table, and D and trimming were inferred from the DNA itself. This sample has approximately 3,000 clones in its table, and roughly 29% of those were observed once. Roughly 13% of the sample is held by the ten biggest clonotypes.

The germline V gene (reference sequence) sets CDR1 to LNHDA and CDR2 to SQIVND. V is clipped by 11 bases and J by 5 bases, and the sequence between their germline boundaries is 18 bases long. The CDR3 spans 14 residues, from the cysteine through the phenylalanine. The entry retains the CDR3 DNA only, 42 bases that are in frame from base 1. General study outcomes and caveats: Multi-region tumor sequencing was not performed, so intratumor heterogeneity could not be excluded. A median of around 50 of the top 100 tumor clones turned up in the paired uninvolved adjacent lung, and some 28 of those clones also ranked among the top 100 of that same adjacent lung. Longer overall survival was associated with higher T cell density in blood, whereas shorter survival was associated with higher clonality in adjacent lung. Uninvolved tumor-adjacent lung showed the highest T cell clonality, higher than tumor, which suggests more focused antigenic responses in the uninvolved tumor-adjacent lung. Because the study design was exploratory, TCR variables were selected using unadjusted p-values without false-discovery rate correction.

The TCR originated in a woman aged 35 to 75 with stage I lung adenocarcinoma. The starting material was normal lung tissue next to the tumor, obtained before any cancer treatment. This receptor chain uses TRBV19 and TRBJ2-2; confidence is insufficient to name the D gene. The CDR3: CAAALSRSTGELFF. DNA sequence: TGTGCCGCCGCACTATCGAGGAGTACCGGGGAGCTGTTTTTT.